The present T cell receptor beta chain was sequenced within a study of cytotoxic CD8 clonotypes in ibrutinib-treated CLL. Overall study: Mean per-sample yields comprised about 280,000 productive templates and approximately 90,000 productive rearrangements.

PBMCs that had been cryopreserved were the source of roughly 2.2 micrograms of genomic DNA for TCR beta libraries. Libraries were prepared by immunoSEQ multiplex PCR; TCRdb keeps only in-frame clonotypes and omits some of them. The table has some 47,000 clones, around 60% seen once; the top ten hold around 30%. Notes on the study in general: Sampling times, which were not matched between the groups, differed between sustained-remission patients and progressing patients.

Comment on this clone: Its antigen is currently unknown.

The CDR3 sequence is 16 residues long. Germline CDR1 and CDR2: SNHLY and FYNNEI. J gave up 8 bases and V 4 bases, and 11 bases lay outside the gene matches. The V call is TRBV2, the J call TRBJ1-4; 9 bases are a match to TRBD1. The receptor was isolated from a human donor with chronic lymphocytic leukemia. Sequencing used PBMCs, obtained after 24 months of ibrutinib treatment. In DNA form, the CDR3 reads TGTGCCAGCAGTGGGGGACAGGGAGGAATGGCCGAAAAACTGTTTTTT. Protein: CASSGGQGGMAEKLFF. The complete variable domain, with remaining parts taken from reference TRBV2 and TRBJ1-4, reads EPEVTQTPSHQVTQMGQEVILRCVPISNHLYFYWYRQILGQKVEFLVSFYNNEISEKSEIFDDQFSVERPDGSNFTLKIRSTKLEDSAMYFCASSGGQGGMAEKLFFGSGTQLSVL.